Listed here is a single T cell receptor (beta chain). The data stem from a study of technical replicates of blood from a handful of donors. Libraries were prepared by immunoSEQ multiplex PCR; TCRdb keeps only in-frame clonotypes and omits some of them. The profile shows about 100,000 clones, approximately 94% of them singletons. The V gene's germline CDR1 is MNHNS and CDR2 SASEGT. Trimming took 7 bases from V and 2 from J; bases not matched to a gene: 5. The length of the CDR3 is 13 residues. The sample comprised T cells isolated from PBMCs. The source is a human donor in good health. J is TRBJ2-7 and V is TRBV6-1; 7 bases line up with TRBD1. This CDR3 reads CASNRGPPYEQYF. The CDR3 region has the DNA TGTGCCAGCAACAGGGGACCCCCCTACGAGCAGTACTTC.